Below are 26 T cell receptor beta chains sequenced from a single sample in a study of blood T cell repertoires in COVID-19. The assay was immunoSEQ multiplex PCR, and TCRdb's table has in-frame clones only and misses some. This table has some 150,000 clones, around 83% appearing once. Sequencing used peripheral blood. These receptors came from a woman of 80 years or more with acute or convalescent COVID-19.

The chain recombines TRBV7-3 with TRBJ2-2, with unresolved D. Trimming removed 0 bases at V and 3 bases at J, with 5 bases between. The CDR3 sequence is 14 residues long. Germline assignment: CDR1 SGHTA and CDR2 FQGTGA. CDR3 residues: CASSLTIDTGELFF. CDR3 sequence (DNA): TGTGCCAGCAGCTTAACCATAGACACCGGGGAGCTGTTTTTT.

The rearrangement uses TRBV28 and TRBJ1-1; 7 bases are a match to TRBD1. The length of the CDR3 is 15 residues. The J segment lost 7 bases and the V segment lost 7 bases, leaving 15 bases of the junction unmatched. Germline values: CDR1 MDHEN, CDR2 SYDVKM. The CDR3 is CASKGVRQGSREAFF. The CDR3 DNA reads as TGTGCCAGCAAGGGGGTGAGACAGGGTTCGCGTGAAGCTTTCTTT.

This chain joins TRBV6-6 and TRBJ2-1; the D is unclear. This CDR3 has 17 residues. CDR1 and CDR2 from the germline V gene are MNHNY and SVGAGI (reference sequence). With 5 bases removed from V and 4 bases from J, the gap between germline ends came to 21 bases. CDR3 residues: CASSPLTPSEFYNEQFF. The CDR3, as DNA: TGTGCCAGCAGTCCCCTAACCCCGTCGGAGTTTTACAATGAGCAGTTCTTC.

This rearrangement joins TRBV15 to TRBJ1-5; D is unresolved. The germline gives CDR1 LNHNV, CDR2 YYDKDF (reference sequence). V dropped 5 bases and J dropped 5 bases, with 13 bases sitting between them. CDR3 length: 14 residues. The CDR3 region has the DNA TGTGCCACCAGCCTTCCGTGGAGTCATCAGCCCCAGCATTTT. It specifies CATSLPWSHQPQHF.

To note about this clone: This sample also contains other DNA sequences that code for the same CDR3. The chain employs TRBV5-1 and TRBJ2-3; 9 bases match TRBD2. Unmatched junction bases numbered 5, after V lost 0 bases and J lost 0 bases. CDR1 is SGHRS, CDR2 YFSETQ, per germline. The CDR3 length is 17 residues. CDR3 bases: TGCGCCAGCAGCTTGGGAGCGGGGGGAACTAGCACAGATACGCAGTATTTT. This sequence encodes CASSLGAGGTSTDTQYF.

V gene TRBV27 combines with J gene TRBJ1-1; the D gene is possibly TRBD1 (5 bases). CDR1 and CDR2 from the germline V gene are MNHEY and SMNVEV (reference sequence). Between the trimmed V and J ends, which lost 6 bases and 1 base, there was a span of 18 bases. The CDR3 runs to 16 residues. The CDR3 here is CASRRGREGRNTEAFF. The CDR3 coding sequence is TGTGCCAGCAGACGGGGCAGGGAGGGGCGGAACACTGAAGCTTTCTTT.

The chain links TRBV5-1 to TRBJ2-1; TRBD1 matches 7 bases. The CDR3 runs to 15 residues. CDR1 SGHRS and CDR2 YFSETQ come from the germline V gene. The J segment lost 2 bases and the V segment lost 2 bases, leaving 4 bases of the junction unmatched. The CDR3 DNA is TGCGCCAGCAGCTTCAGAGGGGGCACCTACAATGAGCAGTTCTTC. Protein: CASSFRGGTYNEQFF. The variable domain in full, completed from reference TRBV5-1 and TRBJ2-1, reads KAGVTQTPRYLIKTRGQQVTLSCSPISGHRSVSWYQQTPGQGLQFLFEYFSETQRNKGNFPGRFSGRQFSNSRSEMNVSTLELGDSALYLCASSFRGGTYNEQFFGPGTRLTVL.

A remark on this clone: An end of the junction differs from the germline gene, which may be a read error. The V call is TRBV19, the J call TRBJ1-1, with D hard to call. This CDR3 has 11 residues. Germline V gene sequence: CDR1 LNHDA, CDR2 SQIVND (reference sequence). As DNA, the CDR3 is TGTGCCAGTAGTATCGGAGGGCGAGCACGATTT. It yields the protein CASSIGGRARF. Looking up the rest from reference TRBV19 and TRBJ1-1 gives the full variable domain: DGGITQSPKYLFRKEGQNVTLSCEQNLNHDAMYWYRQDPGQGLRLIYYSQIVNDFQKGDIAEGYSVSREKKESFPLTVTSAQKNPTAFYLCASSIGGRARFGQGTRLTVV.

This clone was counted a few times. The chain is built from TRBV7-8 and TRBJ1-2; possibly TRBD1 for D (5 bases). The germline gives CDR1 SGHVS, CDR2 FQNEAQ. The CDR3 is made up of 16 amino acids. V was clipped by 0 bases and J by 8 bases, with 19 bases between them. The CDR3 region is CASSLAAGRGGGGYTF. The CDR3 DNA reads TGTGCCAGCAGCTTAGCGGCCGGAAGGGGAGGAGGAGGCTACACCTTC. The full variable domain, with the rest looked up from reference TRBV7-8 and TRBJ1-2, is GAGVSQSPRYKVAKRGQDVALRCDPISGHVSLFWYQQALGQGPEFLTYFQNEAQLDKSGLPSDRFFAERPEGSVSTLKIQRTQQEDSAVYLCASSLAAGRGGGGYTFGSGTRLTVV.

V and J are TRBV18 and TRBJ1-2; no clear D gene. The V gene's germline CDR1 is KGHSH and CDR2 LQKENI. This CDR3 has 17 amino acids. Trimming pared 3 bases from V and 0 bases from J, leaving 17 bases between. CDR3 DNA sequence: TGTGCCAGCTCACCCTTCCTCCCAAGCGCCGCTAACTATGGCTACACCTTC. This sequence encodes CASSPFLPSAANYGYTF.

The chain has TRBV18 and TRBJ1-1, with D tentatively TRBD1 (5 bases). CDR1 is KGHSH, CDR2 LQKENI, per germline. Trimming removed 1 base at V and 1 base at J, with 13 bases between. CDR3 length: 16 residues. The CDR3, as DNA: TGTGCCAGCTCACCACGTCGACAGATAGCGAACACTGAAGCTTTCTTT. Its translation is CASSPRRQIANTEAFF.

The CDR3 reads CASSLTTPPYEQYF. The CDR3 DNA reads TGTGCCAGCAGCTTAACAACCCCCCCCTACGAGCAGTACTTC. V usage is TRBV11-2 and J usage is TRBJ2-7, with D unresolved. Deletions cut 2 bases from V and 2 bases from J, with 10 bases between. The CDR3 consists of 14 residues. Germline V gene data show CDR1 as SGHAT and CDR2 as FQNNGV.

This clone was picked up one time. J is TRBJ1-1 and V is TRBV24-1; TRBD1 matches 8 bases. Germline values: CDR1 KGHDR, CDR2 SFDVKD. The CDR3 totals 16 residues. V trimming: 3 bases; J trimming: 6 bases; junction bases outside the gene matches: 11. CDR3 residues: CATSDADRGSRSEAFF. The CDR3 DNA is TGTGCCACCAGTGATGCTGACAGGGGAAGCAGGTCTGAAGCTTTCTTT.

The chain is built from TRBV11-2 and TRBJ2-1, with TRBD1 identical over 8 bases. Germline-derived CDR1 and CDR2 are SGHAT and FQNNGV. The CDR3 extends over 17 amino acids. V lost 4 bases and J lost 3; bases outside the gene matches: 11. CDR3 region: CASSSYLDRGYYNEQFF. For the CDR3, the DNA is TGTGCCAGCAGCTCCTACCTAGACAGGGGATACTACAATGAGCAGTTCTTC.

The V and J genes are TRBV27 and TRBJ2-3; TRBD1 might be the D (6 bases). V lost 8 bases to trimming and J lost 2 bases, with 14 bases between them. The germline V gene has CDR1 MNHEY and CDR2 SMNVEV (reference sequence). CDR3 length: 14 residues. CDR3 DNA sequence: TGTGCCAGCGGTGACAGGTCTAACACAGATACGCAGTATTTT. It is translated as CASGDRSNTDTQYF.

The chain couples TRBV9 to TRBJ1-2; 7 positions match TRBD1. Germline assignment: CDR1 SGDLS and CDR2 YYNGEE. The CDR3 is made up of 16 amino acids. The trim removed 0 bases at V and 5 bases at J, leaving 10 bases unmatched. In DNA form, the CDR3 reads TGTGCCAGCAGCGTAGTACCCCCGGACAGGACATATGGCTACACCTTC. Its translation: CASSVVPPDRTYGYTF.

V usage is TRBV6-5 and J usage is TRBJ1-1, with a tentative D call TRBD1 (6 bases). Germline CDR1 reads MNHEY; CDR2 reads SVGAGI. The CDR3 consists of 14 residues. The V end was cut by 6 bases, the J end by 0 bases, with 11 bases between. CDR3 coding DNA: TGTGCCAGCAGCCTACAGGGAATGAACACTGAAGCTTTCTTT. Protein product: CASSLQGMNTEAFF.

CDR3 DNA: TGTGCCAGCAGTGAGGAGATGAACACTGAAGCTTTCTTT. Encoded protein: CASSEEMNTEAFF. This chain links TRBV2 with TRBJ1-1; no clear D. V was shortened by 3 bases and J by 0 bases, with 5 bases between the two germline ends. CDR3 length: 13 amino acids. Germline CDR1 and CDR2: SNHLY and FYNNEI.

This clone was detected once. This chain's CDR3 is CAISELSSYNEQFF. CDR3 sequence (DNA): TGTGCCATCAGTGAGCTGAGCTCCTACAATGAGCAGTTCTTC. V is TRBV10-3 and J is TRBJ2-1; D gene ambiguous. Germline values: CDR1 ENHRY, CDR2 SYGVKD. The CDR3 is made up of 14 amino acids. V was clipped by 2 bases and J by 0 bases, with 5 bases between them.

This clone was observed a single time. The genes are TRBV19 and TRBJ1-5, with D possibly being TRBD1 (6 bases). CDR3 size: 15 residues. V lost 5 bases, J lost 5 bases, and 16 bases lay in between. Looked up from germline, CDR1 is LNHDA and CDR2 is SQIVND (reference sequence). CDR3 region: CASSFQGTTHQPQHF. CDR3 nucleotides: TGTGCCAGTAGTTTCCAGGGGACGACACATCAGCCCCAGCATTTT. Complete variable domain (other parts from reference TRBV19 and TRBJ1-5): DGGITQSPKYLFRKEGQNVTLSCEQNLNHDAMYWYRQDPGQGLRLIYYSQIVNDFQKGDIAEGYSVSREKKESFPLTVTSAQKNPTAFYLCASSFQGTTHQPQHFGDGTRLSIL.

The genes are TRBV3-1 (or the pseudogene TRBV3-2) and TRBJ2-7; D perhaps matches TRBD2 (6 bases). The V and J ends lost 2 bases and 2 bases respectively, with 19 bases between them. The CDR3 spans 17 residues. CDR1 LGHDT and CDR2 YNNKEL come from the germline V gene (reference sequence). The DNA for the CDR3 is TGTGCCAGCAGCCAATTGTGGCGGGGTCTAACACCCTACGAGCAGTACTTC. Protein sequence: CASSQLWRGLTPYEQYF.

The rearrangement joins TRBV19 to TRBJ2-5, with no clear D. V was trimmed by 10 bases and J by 5 bases, leaving 17 bases between them. Germline assignment: CDR1 LNHDA and CDR2 SQIVND (reference sequence). CDR3 size: 13 residues. The CDR3 sequence is CATSPLHRETQYF. The CDR3 DNA reads as TGTGCCACCTCGCCGCTTCATCGGGAGACCCAGTACTTC.

The chain recombines TRBV4-1 with TRBJ1-1, with D perhaps matching TRBD1 (6 bases). This CDR3 is built from 14 residues. Germline V gene lookup returns CDR1 MGHRA and CDR2 YSYEKL. V lost 6 bases to trimming and J lost 4 bases, with 15 bases between them. The DNA for the CDR3 is TGCGCCAGCAGTCGATACAAACAGGGCACTGAAGCTTTCTTT. This codes for CASSRYKQGTEAFF.

The J gene is TRBJ2-7, the V gene TRBV5-5; 7 positions agree with TRBD1. The CDR3 contains 15 residues. The J segment lost 2 bases and the V segment lost 2 bases, leaving 7 bases of the junction unmatched. The germline gives CDR1 SGHKS, CDR2 YYEKEE (reference sequence). The CDR3 DNA reads TGTGCCAGCAGCTTAACCGGGACAGCCGCCTACGAGCAGTACTTC. This sequence encodes CASSLTGTAAYEQYF.

This clone was seen only a few times. The J gene is TRBJ1-5, the V gene TRBV5-1, with a tentative D call TRBD1 (5 bases). Germline V gene lookup returns CDR1 SGHRS and CDR2 YFSETQ. Trimming shortened V by 4 bases and J by 0 bases, and 8 bases separated the two germline ends. This CDR3 spans 14 amino acids. The CDR3 coding sequence is TGCGCCAGCAGCGCCACAGGTAGCAATCAGCCCCAGCATTTT. Translation gives CASSATGSNQPQHF.

The V and J genes are TRBV11-2 and TRBJ1-1; a possible D gene is TRBD1 (5 bases). Germline CDR1 SGHAT, CDR2 FQNNGV. This CDR3 region has 14 residues. V was trimmed by 4 bases and J by 1 base, leaving 10 bases between them. The CDR3 loop is CASSSRGPNTEAFF. CDR3 sequence (DNA): TGTGCCAGCAGCTCAAGGGGCCCGAACACTGAAGCTTTCTTT.